Below, 20 T cell receptor beta chains from the same sample are listed, as sequenced in a study of OX40 agonist ivuxolimab in advanced cancers. The repertoire was sequenced with immunoSEQ multiplex PCR; TCRdb's copy has only in-frame clones and lacks some. The table lists around 48,000 clones, about 85% of them singletons, with around 10% in the top ten. Sequenced here: CD4+ or CD8+ T cells sorted from blood, sampled in a trial of the OX40 agonist ivuxolimab. The receptors shown here come from an adult with an advanced solid tumor such as melanoma, head and neck, liver or kidney cancer.

V usage is TRBV14 and J usage is TRBJ2-5; 8 bases fit TRBD2. The V gene's germline CDR1 is SGHDN and CDR2 FVKESK. The ends lost 4 bases at V and 2 bases at J; junction bases unmatched: 6. The CDR3 consists of 15 residues. CDR3 protein: CASSRGLAGQETQYF. DNA of the CDR3: TGTGCCAGCAGCCGCGGACTAGCAGGACAAGAGACCCAGTACTTC. Full variable domain (remainder filled in from reference TRBV14 and TRBJ2-5): EAGVTQFPSHSVIEKGQTVTLRCDPISGHDNLYWYRRVMGKEIKFLLHFVKESKQDESGMPNNRFLAERTGGTYSTLKVQPAELEDSGVYFCASSRGLAGQETQYFGPGTRLLVL.

The chain employs TRBV28 and TRBJ1-2; the match to TRBD1 covers 7 bases. The V gene's germline CDR1 is MDHEN and CDR2 SYDVKM. J lost 2 bases, V lost 5 bases, and 14 bases had no gene match. This CDR3 has 17 amino acids. CDR3: CASSPYGAGGTNYGYTF. CDR3 DNA: TGTGCCAGCAGTCCATACGGTGCAGGGGGGACCAACTATGGCTACACCTTC.

The chain combines TRBV18 with TRBJ2-5; D is undetermined. The CDR3 sequence is 13 residues long. CDR1 is KGHSH, CDR2 LQKENI, per germline. The germline V and J ends were trimmed by 2 bases and 0 bases, with 4 bases remaining between them. CDR3 nucleotide sequence: TGTGCCAGCTCACCAGTGAACCAAGAGACCCAGTACTTC. It is translated as CASSPVNQETQYF. Together with reference TRBV18 and TRBJ2-5, the CDR3 gives the full variable domain: NAGVMQNPRHLVRRRGQEARLRCSPMKGHSHVYWYRQLPEEGLKFMVYLQKENIIDESGMPKERFSAEFPKEGPSILRIQQVVRGDSAAYFCASSPVNQETQYFGPGTRLLVL.

The chain uses TRBV5-1 and TRBJ1-1; D unresolved. The CDR3 covers 15 residues. Germline values: CDR1 SGHRS, CDR2 YFSETQ. Trimming removed 3 bases from V and 1 base from J, with 13 bases in between. This CDR3 is CASSSSGPQNTEAFF. CDR3 nucleotide sequence: TGCGCCAGCAGCTCATCCGGGCCGCAGAACACTGAAGCTTTCTTT.

The chain carries TRBV4-1 and TRBJ2-7; maybe TRBD1 (6 bases). The V gene lost 0 bases and the J gene lost 1 base, with 13 bases spanning the gap. CDR3 length: 16 amino acids. Germline CDR1 MGHRA, CDR2 YSYEKL. The DNA for the CDR3 is TGCGCCAGCAGCCAAGAGAGTACAGGGCTATCCTACGAGCAGTACTTC. Protein product: CASSQESTGLSYEQYF.

The rearrangement uses TRBV14 and TRBJ2-7; no clear D gene. Looked up from germline, CDR1 is SGHDN and CDR2 is FVKESK. The CDR3 is 11 amino acids. Trimming took 3 bases from V and 2 from J, leaving 2 bases between them. DNA of the CDR3: TGTGCCAGCAGCCACGCCTACGAGCAGTACTTC. Its translation: CASSHAYEQYF.

The chain employs TRBV15 and TRBJ1-1, with TRBD1 matching over 8 bases. J was trimmed by 1 base and V by 5 bases; bases with no gene match: 12. CDR3 size: 17 residues. CDR1 LNHNV and CDR2 YYDKDF come from the germline V gene (reference sequence). CDR3 region: CATSSHLGGTGNTEAFF. In DNA, the CDR3 is TGTGCCACCAGCTCTCATTTGGGTGGGACAGGGAACACTGAAGCTTTCTTT. The full variable domain, with the rest looked up from reference TRBV15 and TRBJ1-1, is DAMVIQNPRYQVTQFGKPVTLSCSQTLNHNVMYWYQQKSSQAPKLLFHYYDKDFNNEADTPDNFQSRRPNTSFCFLDIRSPGLGDTAMYLCATSSHLGGTGNTEAFFGQGTRLTVV.

This clone was counted only a few times. This sequence joins TRBV27 and TRBJ2-3, with TRBD2 matching over 12 bases. Germline trimming cut 6 bases from V and 3 bases from J; bases unmatched to any gene: 7. The CDR3 is made up of 16 amino acids. The germline CDR1 and CDR2 sequences are MNHEY and SMNVEV (reference sequence). CDR3 in DNA: TGTGCCAGCAGGCGAACTAGCGGGAGGAGGACAGATACGCAGTATTTT. Its translation: CASRRTSGRRTDTQYF.

The V gene is TRBV29-1, the J gene TRBJ1-2; D not certain. CDR3 length: 15 amino acids. Trimming cost V 5 bases and J 1 base, with 17 bases left between them. Germline CDR1 reads SQVTM; CDR2 reads ANQGSEA. The CDR3 loop reads CSVTHDTLINYGYTF. In nucleotides, the CDR3 is TGCAGCGTTACCCACGACACGCTCATTAACTATGGCTACACCTTC.

The chain carries TRBV10-3 and TRBJ2-3; no definite D call. The germline V gene has CDR1 ENHRY and CDR2 SYGVKD. Between the trimmed V and J ends, which lost 3 bases and 4 bases, there was a span of 11 bases. This CDR3 is built from 14 residues. The CDR3 DNA sequence: TGTGCCATCAGTGACACTCGGGCCTCAGATACGCAGTATTTT. This codes for CAISDTRASDTQYF.

The chain links TRBV27 to TRBJ2-4, with 10 bases that match TRBD2. The CDR3 consists of 15 residues. The V gene end was trimmed by 4 bases and the J gene end by 9 bases; junction bases not matched to a gene: 9. Germline V CDR1 and CDR2: MNHEY, SMNVEV (reference sequence). The CDR3 spells CASSSSGSWVGIQYF. CDR3 bases: TGTGCCAGCAGTTCTAGCGGGAGTTGGGTGGGCATTCAGTACTTC.

A few counts support this clone. V and J are TRBV6-5 and TRBJ2-2; 8 positions agree with TRBD1. This CDR3 region has 15 residues. V was pared by 5 bases and J by 6 bases, with 8 bases of the junction left unmatched. CDR1 is MNHEY, CDR2 SVGAGI, per germline. CDR3 residues: CASSRNRGSAGELFF. CDR3 coding DNA: TGTGCCAGCAGTCGTAACAGGGGGTCCGCCGGGGAGCTGTTTTTT.

This clone has more than one count but fewer than ten. The sample carries other DNA sequences with the same CDR3. The chain joins TRBV5-6 to TRBJ2-1; D uncertain. There are 15 residues in the CDR3. V was cut by 2 bases and J by 0 bases, with 9 bases left in between. CDR1 is SGHDT and CDR2 is YYEEEE in the germline V gene. CDR3 sequence reads: CASSFGRSSYNEQFF. CDR3 DNA sequence: TGTGCCAGCAGCTTTGGACGTAGCTCCTACAATGAGCAGTTCTTC.

This clone has only a few counts. This chain connects TRBV9 to TRBJ1-1; no firm D call. The CDR3 covers 13 residues. Trimming stripped 0 bases from V and 5 bases from J, with 8 bases between. Germline CDR1 reads SGDLS; CDR2 reads YYNGEE. CDR3 region: CASSVVVGTEAFF. The CDR3 DNA reads as TGTGCCAGCAGCGTAGTTGTCGGGACTGAAGCTTTCTTT.

V and J are TRBV7-9 and TRBJ2-3; D possibly corresponds to TRBD2 (6 bases). The CDR3 is 13 residues long. V was pared by 5 bases and J by 6 bases, with 12 bases between. The germline V gene has CDR1 SEHNR and CDR2 FQNEAQ (reference sequence). CDR3 bases: TGTGCCAGCAGCCAGGAGGGCCGGGATACGCAGTATTTT. Amino acid sequence: CASSQEGRDTQYF.

The rearrangement links TRBV29-1 to TRBJ2-7; D call uncertain. Germline CDR1 and CDR2: SQVTM and ANQGSEA. Trimming removed 6 bases from V and 3 bases from J, with 15 bases in between. The CDR3 covers 13 residues. The CDR3 reads CSVMKTWGYEQYF. The CDR3 DNA reads TGCAGCGTGATGAAGACCTGGGGCTACGAGCAGTACTTC.

V usage is TRBV9 and J usage is TRBJ2-1; 13 bases line up with TRBD2. This CDR3 comprises 16 residues. The J segment lost 1 base and the V segment lost 6 bases, leaving 4 bases of the junction unmatched. Looked up from germline, CDR1 is SGDLS and CDR2 is YYNGEE. The CDR3 loop is CASTRTSGRSYNEQFF. CDR3 sequence (DNA): TGTGCCAGCACCAGGACTAGCGGGAGATCCTACAATGAGCAGTTCTTC.

The V and J genes are TRBV27 and TRBJ1-3, with a weak D call TRBD1 (5 bases). CDR1 MNHEY and CDR2 SMNVEV come from the germline V gene (reference sequence). The length of the CDR3 is 13 residues. V gave up 1 base and J gave up 4 bases, with 5 bases separating them. The CDR3 bases are TGTGCCAGCAGTTTATGGGGGGGAAACACCATATATTTT. Translated, it gives CASSLWGGNTIYF.

The J gene is TRBJ2-3, the V gene TRBV27; the match to TRBD2 covers 12 bases. Germline trimming cut 5 bases from V and 3 bases from J; bases unmatched to any gene: 6. Germline V gene data show CDR1 as MNHEY and CDR2 as SMNVEV (reference sequence). The CDR3 has 16 residues. The DNA for the CDR3 is TGTGCCAGCAGTCCCCTAGCGGGAGGGAGGACAGATACGCAGTATTTT. Translating gives CASSPLAGGRTDTQYF.

This clone was observed a single time. The chain recombines TRBV5-1 with TRBJ2-2; TRBD1 matches 9 bases. This CDR3 contains 14 residues. The V gene's germline CDR1 is SGHRS and CDR2 YFSETQ. V lost 6 bases and J lost 6; bases outside the gene matches: 6. The CDR3 sequence: CASNPRTGAGELFF. CDR3 coding DNA: TGCGCCAGCAACCCAAGGACAGGGGCCGGGGAGCTGTTTTTT.